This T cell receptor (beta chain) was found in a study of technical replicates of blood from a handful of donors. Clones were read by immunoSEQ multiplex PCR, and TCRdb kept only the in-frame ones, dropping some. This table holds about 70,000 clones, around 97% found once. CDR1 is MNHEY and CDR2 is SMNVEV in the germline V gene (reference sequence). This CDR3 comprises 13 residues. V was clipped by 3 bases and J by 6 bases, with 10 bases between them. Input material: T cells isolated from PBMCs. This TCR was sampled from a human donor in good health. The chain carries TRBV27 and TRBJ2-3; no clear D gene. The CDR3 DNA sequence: TGTGCCAGCAGTTTTGGGCCCCCGGATACGCAGTATTTT. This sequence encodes CASSFGPPDTQYF.